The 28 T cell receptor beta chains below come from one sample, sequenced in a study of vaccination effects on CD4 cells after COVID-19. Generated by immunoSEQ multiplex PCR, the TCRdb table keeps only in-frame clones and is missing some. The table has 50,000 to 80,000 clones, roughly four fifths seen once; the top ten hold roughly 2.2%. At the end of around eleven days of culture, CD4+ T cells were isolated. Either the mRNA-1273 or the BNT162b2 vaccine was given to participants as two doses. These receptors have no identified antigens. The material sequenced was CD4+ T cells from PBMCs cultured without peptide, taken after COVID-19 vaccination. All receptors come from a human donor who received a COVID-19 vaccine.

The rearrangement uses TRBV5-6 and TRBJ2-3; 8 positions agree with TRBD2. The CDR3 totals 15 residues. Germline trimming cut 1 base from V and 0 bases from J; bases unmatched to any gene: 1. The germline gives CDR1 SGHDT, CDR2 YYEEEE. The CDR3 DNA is TGTGCCAGCAGCTTGAGCGGGGGAAGCACAGATACGCAGTATTTT. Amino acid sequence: CASSLSGGSTDTQYF.

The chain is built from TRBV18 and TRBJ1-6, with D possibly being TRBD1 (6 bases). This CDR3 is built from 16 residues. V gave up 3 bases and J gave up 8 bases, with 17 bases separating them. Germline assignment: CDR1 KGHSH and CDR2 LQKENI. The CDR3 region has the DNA TGTGCCAGCTCACCCTGGGAGGGGGGGCCCGATTCACCCCTCCACTTT. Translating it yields CASSPWEGGPDSPLHF.

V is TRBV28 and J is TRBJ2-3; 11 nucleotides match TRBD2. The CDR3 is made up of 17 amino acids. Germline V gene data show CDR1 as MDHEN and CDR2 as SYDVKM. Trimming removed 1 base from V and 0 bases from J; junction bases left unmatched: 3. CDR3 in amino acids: CASSLSLAGGSTDTQYF. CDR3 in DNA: TGTGCCAGCAGTTTATCCCTAGCGGGGGGCAGCACAGATACGCAGTATTTT.

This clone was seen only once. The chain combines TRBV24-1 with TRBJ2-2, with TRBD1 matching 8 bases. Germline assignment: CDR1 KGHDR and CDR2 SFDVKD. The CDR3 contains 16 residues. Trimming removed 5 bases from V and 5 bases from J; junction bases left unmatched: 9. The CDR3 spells CATSGAGQGRTGELFF. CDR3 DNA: TGTGCCACCAGTGGCGCCGGACAGGGAAGAACCGGGGAGCTGTTTTTT.

The CDR3 here is CASSLGLAGEETQYF. CDR3 bases: TGTGCCAGCAGCTTGGGACTAGCGGGGGAAGAGACCCAGTACTTC. This chain connects TRBV5-4 to TRBJ2-5, with 12 positions matching TRBD2. V shed 0 bases, J shed 3 bases, and the junction held 0 bases outside the gene matches. The germline V gene has CDR1 SGHNT and CDR2 YYREEE (reference sequence). This CDR3 is built from 15 residues.

CDR3 residues: CAISGAGPNTGELFF. The CDR3 DNA follows: TGTGCCATCAGTGGGGCCGGCCCTAACACCGGGGAGCTGTTTTTT. The V call is TRBV10-3, the J call TRBJ2-2; D ambiguous. This CDR3 comprises 15 residues. Per the germline V gene, CDR1 is ENHRY and CDR2 is SYGVKD. The V end lost 4 bases, the J end lost 2 bases, and 11 bases lay between the germline ends.

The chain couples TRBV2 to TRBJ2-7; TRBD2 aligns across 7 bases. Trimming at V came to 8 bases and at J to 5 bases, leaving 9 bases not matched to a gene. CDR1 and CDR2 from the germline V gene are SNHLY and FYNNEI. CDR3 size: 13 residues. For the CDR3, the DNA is TGTGCCAGCTGGGGAGGGAGGAGGCACGAGCAGTACGTC. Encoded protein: CASWGGRRHEQYV.

The CDR3 nucleotides are TGTGCCAGCTCAAGCCGGGGGGGGGCAACAGATACGCAGTATTTT. Its translation: CASSSRGGATDTQYF. The chain has TRBV18 and TRBJ2-3; 8 positions match TRBD2. The germline V gene encodes CDR1 KGHSH and CDR2 LQKENI. With 5 bases clipped from V and 3 bases from J, the junction kept 7 bases outside the gene matches. The CDR3 runs 15 residues. The whole variable domain, remainder taken from reference TRBV18 and TRBJ2-3, is NAGVMQNPRHLVRRRGQEARLRCSPMKGHSHVYWYRQLPEEGLKFMVYLQKENIIDESGMPKERFSAEFPKEGPSILRIQQVVRGDSAAYFCASSSRGGATDTQYFGPGTRLTVL.

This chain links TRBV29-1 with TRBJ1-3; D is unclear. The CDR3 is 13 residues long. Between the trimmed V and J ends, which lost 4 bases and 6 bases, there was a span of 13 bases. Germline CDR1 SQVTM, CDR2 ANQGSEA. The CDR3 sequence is CSVGGAEANTIYF. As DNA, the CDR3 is TGCAGCGTTGGTGGCGCTGAGGCAAACACCATATATTTT.

CDR3 protein: CASSRLSGYEQYV. In nucleotides, the CDR3 is TGTGCCAGCAGTCGCCTGTCAGGTTACGAGCAGTACGTC. This chain connects TRBV6-2 or TRBV6-3 to TRBJ2-7; D is ambiguous. V dropped 5 bases and J dropped 4 bases, with 12 bases sitting between them. This CDR3 comprises 13 residues. CDR1 is MNHEY, CDR2 SVGEGT, per germline.

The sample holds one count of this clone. CDR3 in amino acids: CASSPGLAGGSRSEQFF. CDR3 sequence (DNA): TGTGCCAGCAGCCCGGGACTAGCGGGGGGGTCCAGGTCGGAGCAGTTCTTC. V and J are TRBV3-1 (or the pseudogene TRBV3-2) and TRBJ2-1, with TRBD2 identical over 16 bases. The CDR3 consists of 17 residues. CDR1 is LGHDT, CDR2 YNNKEL, per germline (reference sequence). V shed 4 bases and J 10 bases; nucleotides not matched to a gene: 10.

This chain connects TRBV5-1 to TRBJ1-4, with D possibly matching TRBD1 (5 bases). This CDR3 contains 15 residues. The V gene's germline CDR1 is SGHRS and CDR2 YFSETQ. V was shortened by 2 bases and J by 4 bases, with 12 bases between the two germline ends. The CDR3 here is CASSFSGRDNEKLFF. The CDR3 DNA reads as TGCGCCAGCAGCTTCTCCGGCAGGGATAATGAAAAACTGTTTTTT.

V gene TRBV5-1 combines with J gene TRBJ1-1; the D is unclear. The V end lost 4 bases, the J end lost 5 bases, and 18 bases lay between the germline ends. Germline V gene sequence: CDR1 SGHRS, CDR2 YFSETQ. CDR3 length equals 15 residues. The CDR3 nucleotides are TGCGCCAGCAGCATTGGCGAACGGGGATGGACTGAAGCTTTCTTT. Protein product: CASSIGERGWTEAFF.

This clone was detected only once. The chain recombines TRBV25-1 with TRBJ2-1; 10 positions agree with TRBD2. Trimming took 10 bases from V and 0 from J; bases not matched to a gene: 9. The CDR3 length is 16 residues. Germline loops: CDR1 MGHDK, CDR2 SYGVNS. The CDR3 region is CATGSSGGSSYNEQFF. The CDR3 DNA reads TGTGCCACTGGTTCTAGCGGGGGAAGCTCCTACAATGAGCAGTTCTTC.

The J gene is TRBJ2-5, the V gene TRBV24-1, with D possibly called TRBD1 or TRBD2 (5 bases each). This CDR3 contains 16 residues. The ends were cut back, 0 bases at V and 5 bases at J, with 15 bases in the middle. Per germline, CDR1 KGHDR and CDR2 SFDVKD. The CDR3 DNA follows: TGTGCCACCAGTGATTTGAAAGAGGGGAACGGGGAGACCCAGTACTTC. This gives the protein CATSDLKEGNGETQYF.

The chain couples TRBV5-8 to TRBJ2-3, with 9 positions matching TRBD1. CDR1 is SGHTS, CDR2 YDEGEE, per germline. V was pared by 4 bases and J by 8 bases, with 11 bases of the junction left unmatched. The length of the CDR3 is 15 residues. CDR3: CASSPGQGVVATQYF. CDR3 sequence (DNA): TGTGCCAGCAGCCCGGGACAGGGCGTGGTAGCTACGCAGTATTTT.

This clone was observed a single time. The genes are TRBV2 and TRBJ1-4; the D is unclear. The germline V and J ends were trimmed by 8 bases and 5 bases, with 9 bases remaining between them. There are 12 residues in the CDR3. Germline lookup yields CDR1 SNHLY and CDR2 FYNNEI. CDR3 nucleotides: TGTGCCAGCGGCCAGAGAAATGAAAAACTGTTTTTT. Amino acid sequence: CASGQRNEKLFF.

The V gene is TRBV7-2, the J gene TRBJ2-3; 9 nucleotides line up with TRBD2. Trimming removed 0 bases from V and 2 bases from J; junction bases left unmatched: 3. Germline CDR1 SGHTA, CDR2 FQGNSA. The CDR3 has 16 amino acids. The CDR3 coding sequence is TGTGCCAGCAGCTTAGCGGCTAGCGGGACCACAGATACGCAGTATTTT. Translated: CASSLAASGTTDTQYF.

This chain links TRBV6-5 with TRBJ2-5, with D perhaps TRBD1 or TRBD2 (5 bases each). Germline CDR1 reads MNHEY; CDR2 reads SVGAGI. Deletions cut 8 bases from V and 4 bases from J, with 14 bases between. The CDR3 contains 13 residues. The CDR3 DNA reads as TGTGCCAGCGAGGGACGGATGGTAGAGACCCAGTACTTC. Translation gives CASEGRMVETQYF.

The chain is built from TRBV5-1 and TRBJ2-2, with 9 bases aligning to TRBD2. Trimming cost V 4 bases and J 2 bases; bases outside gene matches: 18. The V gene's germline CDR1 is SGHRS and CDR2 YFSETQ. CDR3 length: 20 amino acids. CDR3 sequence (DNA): TGCGCCAGCAGCCCCTATCTCCCTAGCGGGGTCATGCAAAACACCGGGGAGCTGTTTTTT. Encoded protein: CASSPYLPSGVMQNTGELFF.

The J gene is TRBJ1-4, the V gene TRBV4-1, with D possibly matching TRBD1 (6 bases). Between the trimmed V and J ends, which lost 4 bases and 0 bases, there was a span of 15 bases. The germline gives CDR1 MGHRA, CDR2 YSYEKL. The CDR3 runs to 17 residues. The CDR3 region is CASSPRTGGATNEKLFF. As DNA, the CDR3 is TGCGCCAGCAGCCCCCGGACCGGGGGCGCAACTAATGAAAAACTGTTTTTT.

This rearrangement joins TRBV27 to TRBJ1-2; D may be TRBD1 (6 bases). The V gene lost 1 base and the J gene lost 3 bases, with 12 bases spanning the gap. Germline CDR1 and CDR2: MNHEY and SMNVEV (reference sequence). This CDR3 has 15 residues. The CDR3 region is CASSLFGGQDYGYTF. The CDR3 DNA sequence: TGTGCCAGCAGTTTATTCGGGGGCCAGGACTATGGCTACACCTTC.

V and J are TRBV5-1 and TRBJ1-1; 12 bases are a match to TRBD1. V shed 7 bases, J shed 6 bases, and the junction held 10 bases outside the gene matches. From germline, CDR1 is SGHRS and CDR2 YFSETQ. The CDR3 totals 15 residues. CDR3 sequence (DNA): TGCGCCAGCTGCAATTGGGACAGGGGGCAGGCTGAAGCTTTCTTT. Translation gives CASCNWDRGQAEAFF.

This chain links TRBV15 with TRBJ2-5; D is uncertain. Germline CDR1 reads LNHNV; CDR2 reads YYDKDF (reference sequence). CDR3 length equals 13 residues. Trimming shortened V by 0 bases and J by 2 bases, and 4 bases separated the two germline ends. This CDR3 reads CATSRDMQETQYF. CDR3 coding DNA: TGTGCCACCAGCAGAGACATGCAAGAGACCCAGTACTTC.

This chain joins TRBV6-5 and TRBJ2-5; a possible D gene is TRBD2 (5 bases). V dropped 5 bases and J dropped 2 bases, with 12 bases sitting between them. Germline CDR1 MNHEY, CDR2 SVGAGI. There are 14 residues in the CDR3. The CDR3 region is CASSRRTAQETQYF. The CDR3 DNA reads TGTGCCAGCAGTCGTCGGACTGCACAAGAGACCCAGTACTTC.

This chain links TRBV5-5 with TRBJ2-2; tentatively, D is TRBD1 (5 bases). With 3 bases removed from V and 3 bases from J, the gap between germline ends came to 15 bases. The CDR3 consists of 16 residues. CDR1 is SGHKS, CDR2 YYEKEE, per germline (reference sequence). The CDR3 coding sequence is TGTGCCAGCAGCTCCTCCGGACATACGGACACCGGGGAGCTGTTTTTT. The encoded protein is CASSSSGHTDTGELFF.

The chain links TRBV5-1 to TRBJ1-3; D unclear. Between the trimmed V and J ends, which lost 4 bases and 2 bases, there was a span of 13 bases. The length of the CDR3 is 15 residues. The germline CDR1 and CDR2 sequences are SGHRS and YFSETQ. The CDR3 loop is CASSPRHETGNTIYF. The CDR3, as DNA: TGCGCCAGCAGCCCAAGACACGAGACTGGAAACACCATATATTTT.

The CDR3 nucleotides read TGTGCCAGCTCACCAAGCAGAACGTTATACGAGCAGTACGTC. Translated: CASSPSRTLYEQYV. The rearrangement joins TRBV18 to TRBJ2-7; no clear D gene. Per the germline V gene, CDR1 is KGHSH and CDR2 is LQKENI. The germline V and J ends were trimmed by 2 bases and 4 bases, with 12 bases remaining between them. The CDR3 runs 14 residues.